This T cell receptor beta chain is drawn from a study of blood T cell repertoires in COVID-19. The ends were cut back, 1 base at V and 2 bases at J, with 11 bases in the middle. The CDR3 is 15 amino acids. Germline assignment: CDR1 LGHDT and CDR2 YNNKEL (reference sequence). Per the authors' pipeline: Reference gene primer amplification in the assay estimated nucleated cell counts. TCRdb keeps only in-frame clones here, not all; method: immunoSEQ multiplex PCR. That table furnishes V, J and clone size, whereas the DNA furnished D and trimming. The table lists 99,000 or so clones, approximately 76% of them singletons.

The TCR was taken from a woman in her 70s with acute or convalescent COVID-19. The genes are TRBV3-1 (or the pseudogene TRBV3-2) and TRBJ1-2; a weak D match, TRBD1 (6 bases). Sequencing was performed on peripheral blood. CDR3 sequence: CASSQGQGRNYGYTF. The CDR3 DNA follows: TGTGCCAGCAGCCAAGGCCAGGGGCGGAACTATGGCTACACCTTC.